This record looks at one TCR beta chain sequence and its context. With 5 bases removed from V and 8 bases from J, the gap between germline ends came to 11 bases. The CDR3 is made up of 12 amino acids. Germline V gene data show CDR1 as MNHEY and CDR2 as SMNVEV (reference sequence). The data stem from a study of technical replicates of blood from a handful of donors. Assay: immunoSEQ multiplex PCR; the TCRdb copy retains only in-frame clones and omits some. The sample contains 80,000 to 100,000 clones, approximately 95% of which appear only once. The chain joins TRBV27 to TRBJ2-3, with a possible D match to TRBD2 (5 bases). The source material was T cells isolated from PBMCs. This receptor was obtained from a human donor in good health. The CDR3 coding sequence is TGTGCCAGCAGTGCGCCCGGGGTTACGCAGTATTTT. Its protein is CASSAPGVTQYF.